This is a list of T cell receptor beta chains from one sample in a study of T cells after yellow fever vaccination. TCRdb processed the 5' RACE reads anew with MiXCR; each CDR3 protein has one entry. Here the sample spans 150,000 to 200,000 distinct CDR3 sequences, more than 5.5% being singletons. The source material was CD4+ T cells sorted from PBMCs, sampled more than 4 days after the first yellow fever vaccination. The receptors here all came from a man younger than 35 who received the YFV17D yellow fever vaccine. Both conserved end residues are part of each CDR3. The listing skips clone size in some rows; elsewhere it reads once, few, many or a size class.

abundance	v_gene	CDR3aa
few	TRBV7-9	CAVGRGKETQYF
many	TRBV12-3/TRBV12-4	CASSPGGDYTEAFF
few	TRBV7-3	CASSPRPGDTQYF
many	TRBV5-1	CASSLYLTGGSGANVLTF
few	TRBV5-1	CASSGLLAMNTEAFF
many	TRBV19	CASTDHGVNTGELFF
NA	TRBV6-5	CASSYEHRNSPLHF
few	TRBV5-1	CASSEAPGLAGMETQYF
few	TRBV7-2	CASSPWGRGNTGELFF
many	TRBV20-1	CSARSWVEAFF
few	TRBV28	CASSVGSVAGELFF
many	TRBV30	CAWSVEGNEQYF
many	TRBV4-3	CASSPEQPRTGFSGNTIYF
many	TRBV4-2	CASSQADLSSTDTQYF
NA	TRBV4-2	CASSQDVGTGNEKLFF
many	TRBV15	CATSRDWVETQYF
few	TRBV3-1	CASSQDLGPYNEQFF
NA	TRBV5-4	CASSLGGTGGAYEQYF
many	TRBV11-2	CASSLNSEKLFF